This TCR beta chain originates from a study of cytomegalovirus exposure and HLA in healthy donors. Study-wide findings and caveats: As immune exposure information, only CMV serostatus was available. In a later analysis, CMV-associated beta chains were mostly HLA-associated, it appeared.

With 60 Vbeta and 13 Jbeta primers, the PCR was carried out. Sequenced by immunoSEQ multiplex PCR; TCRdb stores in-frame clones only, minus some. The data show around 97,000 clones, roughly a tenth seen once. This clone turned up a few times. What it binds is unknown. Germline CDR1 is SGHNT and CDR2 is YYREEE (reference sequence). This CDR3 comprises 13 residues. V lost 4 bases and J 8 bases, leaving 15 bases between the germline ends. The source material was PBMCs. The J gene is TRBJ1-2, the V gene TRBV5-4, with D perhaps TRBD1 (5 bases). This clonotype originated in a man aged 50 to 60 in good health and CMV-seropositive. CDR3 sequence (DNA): TGTGCCAGCAGCCCTACAGGCTTAAACGGCTACACCTTC. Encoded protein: CASSPTGLNGYTF.